A selection of T cell receptor beta chains follows, all from one sample in a study of blood T cell repertoires in COVID-19. Data came from immunoSEQ multiplex PCR; TCRdb stores just in-frame clones and leaves some out. The profile shows around 200,000 clones, 88% of them singletons. The sample taken for sequencing was peripheral blood. The source is a young man with active or convalescent COVID-19. CDR3s include the opening cysteine and the closing phenylalanine or tryptophan. The order of the fields is CDR3 protein, D gene, V gene, J gene. A D gene is named only where the DNA matches it firmly.

CDR3: CASSSHGSTDTQYF; D: NA; V: TRBV5-4; J: TRBJ2-3
CDR3: CASSGQGAGVSPLHF; D: TRBD1; V: TRBV2; J: TRBJ1-6
CDR3: CASSPGTGPGNTIYF; D: TRBD1; V: TRBV7-9; J: TRBJ1-3
CDR3: CASSPSLGEPYNEQFF; D: NA; V: TRBV4-1; J: TRBJ2-1
CDR3: CASSLSWRAGELFF; D: NA; V: TRBV5-1; J: TRBJ2-2
CDR3: CASRAGQLNSPLHF; D: TRBD1; V: TRBV27; J: TRBJ1-6
CDR3: CASSPPSGTSGDSYEQYF; D: TRBD2; V: TRBV7-9; J: TRBJ2-7
CDR3: CASSMEWRRGNTEAFF; D: NA; V: TRBV19; J: TRBJ1-1
CDR3: CASKTGVGHSYEQYF; D: TRBD1; V: TRBV6-5; J: TRBJ2-7
CDR3: CASSRPGLVDTQYF; D: TRBD2; V: TRBV6-2/TRBV6-3; J: TRBJ2-3
CDR3: CASSVAGSGQETQYF; D: NA; V: TRBV9; J: TRBJ2-5
CDR3: CASSLDPLQGSTGELFF; D: NA; V: TRBV5-1; J: TRBJ2-2
CDR3: CASSEDRGLSYEQYF; D: TRBD1; V: TRBV18; J: TRBJ2-7
CDR3: CASSATDRNTEAFF; D: NA; V: TRBV9; J: TRBJ1-1
CDR3: CASSEYGGYEQYF; D: NA; V: TRBV25-1; J: TRBJ2-7
CDR3: CASSMAQGQGALGYTF; D: TRBD1; V: TRBV7-9; J: TRBJ1-2
CDR3: CASSSTRGSGNTIYF; D: NA; V: TRBV7-9; J: TRBJ1-3
CDR3: CASRQTVGYGYTF; D: NA; V: TRBV19; J: TRBJ1-2
CDR3: CASSPGQGIYEQYF; D: TRBD1; V: TRBV5-8; J: TRBJ2-7
CDR3: CASSQSSPWEPGWEQYF; D: NA; V: TRBV3-1/TRBV3-2; J: TRBJ2-7
CDR3: CASSPGLAVNTEAFF; D: NA; V: TRBV9; J: TRBJ1-1
CDR3: CASSYLAGSRDEQYF; D: TRBD2; V: TRBV5-1; J: TRBJ2-7